What follows is one T cell receptor (beta chain) and its context. The junction departs from germline at one end; a sequencing error may be responsible. CDR1 is SGHAT and CDR2 is FQNNGV in the germline V gene. The length of the CDR3 is 15 residues. The record originates from a study of prognosis after radiotherapy for stage I lung cancer. From genomic DNA, two-round multiplex PCR was used to amplify TCR beta CDR3. For every TRBV and TRBJ gene, a specific primer was used in first-round PCR. TCRdb re-derived calls from the multiplex PCR reads in MiXCR, one entry per CDR3 protein. The sample includes some 11,000 distinct CDR3 sequences, roughly half seen only once; the top ten take over 7%.

The clonotype was recovered from a donor aged 50 or older with non-small cell lung cancer. The sequencing used PBMCs, collected before or after stereotactic body radiation therapy (not recorded which). The genes are TRBV11-2 and TRBJ2-1; 7 bases fit TRBD2. The CDR3 sequence: CVSSPGGGGYNEQFF. For the CDR3, the DNA is TGTGTCAGCAGCCCAGGCGGGGGTGGCTACAATGAGCAGTTCTTC.